The next 8 T cell receptor beta chains were all read from a single sample in a study of blood T cell repertoires in COVID-19. Profiling relied on immunoSEQ multiplex PCR, and the TCRdb table lists in-frame clones only, not all of them. The sample carries 190,000 or so clones, 87% recorded once. Sequenced material: peripheral blood. The receptors shown here come from a young woman who had recovered from COVID-19.

This clone was recorded a few times. The rearrangement links TRBV6-6 to TRBJ1-5, with 7 bases matching TRBD1. CDR1 and CDR2 (germline): MNHNY, SVGAGI (reference sequence). This CDR3 is built from 15 residues. V gave up 0 bases and J gave up 3 bases; unmatched junction bases: 2. CDR3 bases: TGTGCCAGCAGTTACTCAGACAGGGCCAATCAGCCCCAGCATTTT. Translating gives CASSYSDRANQPQHF.

The chain carries TRBV9 and TRBJ2-1; no clear D gene. The germline CDR1 and CDR2 sequences are SGDLS and YYNGEE. The CDR3 runs 16 residues. V lost 4 bases, J lost 4 bases, and 18 bases lay in between. The CDR3 loop is CASSHHLEAQYNEQFF. Written as DNA, the CDR3 is TGTGCCAGCAGCCACCACCTTGAAGCTCAATACAATGAGCAGTTCTTC.

As to this clone: At the DNA level, this CDR3 is encoded by other sequences in the same sample as well. The CDR3 nucleotides are TGCGCCAGCAGCCTCAGGGGCTATGGCTACACCTTC. The encoded protein is CASSLRGYGYTF. The rearrangement joins TRBV5-1 to TRBJ1-2; a weak D match, TRBD1 (6 bases). Trimming removed 4 bases at V and 4 bases at J, with 8 bases between. This CDR3 has 12 residues. Germline-derived CDR1 and CDR2 are SGHRS and YFSETQ. Using reference TRBV5-1 and TRBJ1-2 for the parts outside the CDR3, the full variable domain is KAGVTQTPRYLIKTRGQQVTLSCSPISGHRSVSWYQQTPGQGLQFLFEYFSETQRNKGNFPGRFSGRQFSNSRSEMNVSTLELGDSALYLCASSLRGYGYTFGSGTRLTVV.

The CDR3 coding sequence is TGCAGCGCGAATACAGGGGAAAACACCGGGGAGCTGTTTTTT. It codes for CSANTGENTGELFF. The rearrangement links TRBV29-1 to TRBJ2-2; 7 nucleotides align to TRBD1. Per the germline V gene, CDR1 is SQVTM and CDR2 is ANQGSEA. V was pared by 7 bases and J by 2 bases, with 7 bases of the junction left unmatched. CDR3 length: 14 amino acids.

The rearrangement joins TRBV6-2 or TRBV6-3 to TRBJ1-1; no firm D call. The CDR3 is made up of 15 amino acids. Trimming took 2 bases from V and 1 from J, leaving 11 bases between them. Per germline, CDR1 MNHEY and CDR2 SVGEGT. CDR3 in amino acids: CASSYQRATNTEAFF. The CDR3 region has the DNA TGTGCCAGCAGTTACCAGCGGGCCACGAACACTGAAGCTTTCTTT.

V is TRBV7-6 and J is TRBJ2-2; 12 nucleotides line up with TRBD2. This CDR3 is built from 16 residues. Germline-derived CDR1 and CDR2 are SGHVS and FNYEAQ. V lost 5 bases to trimming and J lost 7 bases; unmatched junction nucleotides: 8. The CDR3 reads CASSQASGGADGELFF. CDR3 bases: TGTGCCAGCAGCCAGGCTAGCGGGGGGGCTGACGGGGAGCTGTTTTTT.

The gene calls are TRBV27 and TRBJ2-5, with 7 bases identical to TRBD2. The J segment lost 5 bases and the V segment lost 6 bases, leaving 3 bases of the junction unmatched. The CDR3 runs to 12 residues. In germline, CDR1 is MNHEY, CDR2 SMNVEV (reference sequence). CDR3 in DNA: TGTGCCAGCAGGTCCGGGAGGGAGACCCAGTACTTC. This encodes CASRSGRETQYF.

V usage is TRBV11-2 and J usage is TRBJ2-5; 7 bases are a match to TRBD1. V trimming: 4 bases; J trimming: 1 base; junction bases outside the gene matches: 6. This CDR3 comprises 15 residues. Germline assignment: CDR1 SGHAT and CDR2 FQNNGV. CDR3 sequence: CASSSYRQGQETQYF. In DNA form, the CDR3 reads TGTGCCAGCAGCTCTTACAGACAGGGCCAAGAGACCCAGTACTTC.